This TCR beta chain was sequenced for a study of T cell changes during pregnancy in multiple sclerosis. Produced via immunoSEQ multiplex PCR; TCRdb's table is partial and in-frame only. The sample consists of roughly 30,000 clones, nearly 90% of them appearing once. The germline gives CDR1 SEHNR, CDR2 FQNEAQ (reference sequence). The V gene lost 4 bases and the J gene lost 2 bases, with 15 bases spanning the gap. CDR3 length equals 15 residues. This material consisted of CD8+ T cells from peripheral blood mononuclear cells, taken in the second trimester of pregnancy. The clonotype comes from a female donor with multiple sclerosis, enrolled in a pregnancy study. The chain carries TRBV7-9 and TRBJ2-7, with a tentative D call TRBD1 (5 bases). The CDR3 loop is CASSSDDRIPYEQYF. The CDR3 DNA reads TGTGCCAGCAGCTCAGACGACAGAATTCCCTACGAGCAGTACTTC.